This note documents a single TCR beta chain sequence. What it recognizes is unknown. The germline V and J ends were trimmed by 6 bases and 6 bases, with 18 bases remaining between them. The CDR3 runs to 15 residues. Germline lookup yields CDR1 SGHAT and CDR2 FQNNGV. Profiled with immunoSEQ multiplex PCR; TCRdb holds only in-frame clones, not every one. Of 9,000 to 9,500 clones listed, approximately 78% were seen once; the top ten hold roughly 18%. The data were taken from a study of T cell repertoires in ileal Crohn's disease. Background on the study: Surgery for a complication: stricturing in 61%, penetrating in 39%. At postoperative colonoscopy, neoterminal ileum biopsies were taken as M6. Study-level results: Clonal expansions were more frequent in active smokers than non-smokers at surgery.

Sample time point: neoterminal ileum biopsy at postoperative endoscopy, about 6 months after surgery. The sequence was collected from an adult with Crohn's disease. The sequenced material came from ileal tissue. The gene calls are TRBV11-2 and TRBJ2-1; TRBD2 might be the D (6 bases). CDR3 sequence reads: CASRAWAGNFNEQFF. In nucleotides, the CDR3 is TGTGCCAGCAGGGCCTGGGCGGGAAACTTCAATGAGCAGTTCTTC.